The 11 T cell receptor beta chains listed next were all sequenced from one sample in a study of T cell responses to AZD1222 COVID-19 vaccine. Repertoires were generated with immunoSEQ multiplex PCR, while TCRdb's copy carries only in-frame clones and drops some. The data show roughly 110,000 clones, with roughly 90% seen just once and under 9.5% held by the top ten. The sequencing used peripheral blood, collected 28 days after the second AZD1222 dose. The receptors originated from an adult who received the AZD1222 COVID-19 vaccine.

The rearrangement uses TRBV2 and TRBJ1-1; D unresolved. Trimming took off 7 bases at V and 1 base at J, with 10 bases between the two ends. CDR1 is SNHLY and CDR2 is FYNNEI in the germline V gene. This CDR3 is 13 amino acids long. CDR3 in DNA: TGTGCCAGCACCGCCACACGGAACACTGAAGCTTTCTTT. This codes for CASTATRNTEAFF.

This clone has only a few counts. The chain couples TRBV28 to TRBJ1-4; D is undetermined. CDR1 MDHEN and CDR2 SYDVKM come from the germline V gene. The V gene lost 3 bases and the J gene lost 11 bases, with 7 bases spanning the gap. The CDR3 is made up of 11 amino acids. The CDR3 region has the DNA TGTGCCAGCAGTTTTGGATATAAACTGTTTTTT. Protein product: CASSFGYKLFF.

The chain's CDR3 is CASSESPSTGYGYTF. The DNA for the CDR3 is TGTGCCAGCAGTGAATCTCCCTCGACCGGCTATGGCTACACCTTC. This chain uses TRBV25-1 with TRBJ1-2; D is unclear. CDR1 and CDR2 from the germline V gene are MGHDK and SYGVNS. The CDR3 has 15 amino acids. The V end was cut by 1 base, the J end by 4 bases, with 13 bases between.

The CDR3 spells CASSQDSEGANSPLHF. The CDR3, as DNA: TGTGCCAGCAGCCAAGACTCAGAAGGGGCAAATTCACCCCTCCACTTT. The rearrangement uses TRBV4-2 and TRBJ1-6; D possibly corresponds to TRBD1 (5 bases). From germline, CDR1 is LGHNA and CDR2 YNFKEQ. V was shortened by 0 bases and J by 7 bases, with 13 bases between the two germline ends. The CDR3 contains 16 residues.

The genes are TRBV30 and TRBJ2-7; D is possibly TRBD1 or TRBD2 (5 bases each). Deletions cut 5 bases from V and 3 bases from J, with 11 bases between. This CDR3 is built from 12 residues. Germline V gene lookup returns CDR1 GTSNPN and CDR2 SVGIG (reference sequence). CDR3: CAWGDVDYEQYF. CDR3 coding DNA: TGTGCCTGGGGGGACGTAGACTACGAGCAGTACTTC.

The rearrangement links TRBV6-4 to TRBJ2-1; possibly TRBD1 or TRBD2 for D (5 bases each). V dropped 6 bases and J dropped 5 bases, with 11 bases sitting between them. The germline V gene encodes CDR1 MRHNA and CDR2 SNTAGT. This CDR3 is 13 amino acids long. The DNA for the CDR3 is TGTGCCAGCAGCAGGGACGCGCACAATGAGCAGTTCTTC. Protein sequence: CASSRDAHNEQFF.

The genes are TRBV4-3 and TRBJ2-5; D not certain. V lost 1 base and J lost 4, with 7 bases in between. Germline V gene sequence: CDR1 LGHNA, CDR2 YSLEER. The CDR3 has 13 amino acids. Here the CDR3 reads CASSQGTGETQYF. The CDR3 DNA sequence: TGCGCCAGCAGCCAAGGGACGGGAGAGACCCAGTACTTC.

V and J are TRBV5-1 and TRBJ1-3; TRBD1 might be the D (6 bases). Trimming pared 0 bases from V and 4 bases from J, leaving 14 bases between. The germline CDR1 and CDR2 sequences are SGHRS and YFSETQ. This CDR3 has 16 residues. The CDR3 DNA sequence: TGCGCCAGCAGCTTGGATGGACAGAGCCGCGGAAACACCATATATTTT. It yields the protein CASSLDGQSRGNTIYF.

The V gene is TRBV14, the J gene TRBJ2-1, with D hard to call. The CDR3 is 15 residues long. Trimming left V 4 bases short and J 0 bases short, with 10 bases between. In germline, CDR1 is SGHDN, CDR2 FVKESK. The CDR3 DNA is TGTGCCAGCAGCCTGGACGCAAGCTCCTACAATGAGCAGTTCTTC. As protein: CASSLDASSYNEQFF.

This clone was found once. The chain carries TRBV18 and TRBJ2-7; 7 bases line up with TRBD1. V gave up 6 bases and J gave up 2 bases; unmatched junction bases: 10. CDR1 and CDR2 (germline): KGHSH, LQKENI. CDR3 length: 15 amino acids. CDR3 protein: CASSYTGVGAYEQYF. The CDR3 DNA sequence: TGTGCCAGCTCGTACACAGGGGTGGGGGCCTACGAGCAGTACTTC.

In this sample, this clone turned up once. CDR3 amino acids: CASSYLGWGGQPQHF. Here the CDR3 DNA reads TGTGCCAGCAGTTACTTAGGTTGGGGGGGACAGCCCCAGCATTTT. V usage is TRBV6-2 or TRBV6-3 and J usage is TRBJ1-5; D is possibly TRBD1 (5 bases). With 1 base removed from V and 7 bases from J, the gap between germline ends came to 14 bases. Germline V lookup: CDR1 MNHEY, CDR2 SVGEGT. The CDR3 runs 15 residues.